This T cell receptor beta chain comes out of a study of cytomegalovirus exposure and HLA in healthy donors. Trimming removed 5 bases from V and 0 bases from J; junction bases left unmatched: 10. The germline CDR1 and CDR2 sequences are SGHTA and FQGNSA. The CDR3 has 18 amino acids. The primer mix had 60 Vbeta and 13 Jbeta primers. Generated by immunoSEQ multiplex PCR, the TCRdb table keeps only in-frame clones and is missing some. The repertoire holds around 93,000 clones, with approximately 72% as singletons. Comments on this clone: What it binds is not known.

Study-wide points: Most TCR beta V segments were productive about 90% or about 30% of the time in an earlier analysis. In all likelihood, a cluster of highly shared sequence variants was a sequencing artifact. Near-uniform donor sequencing depth was presumed by presence/absence analyses. Further analysis was carried out later, and it showed several of the most significant clusters appearing linked to common viral pathogens.

V and J are TRBV7-2 and TRBJ1-6, with TRBD1 identical over 7 bases. The sequence was collected from a middle-aged woman in good health and CMV-seronegative. The specimen sequenced was PBMCs. Written as DNA, the CDR3 is TGTGCCAGCAGCCCTATGGACAGGCCTAGCTCCTATAATTCACCCCTCCACTTT. Protein: CASSPMDRPSSYNSPLHF.